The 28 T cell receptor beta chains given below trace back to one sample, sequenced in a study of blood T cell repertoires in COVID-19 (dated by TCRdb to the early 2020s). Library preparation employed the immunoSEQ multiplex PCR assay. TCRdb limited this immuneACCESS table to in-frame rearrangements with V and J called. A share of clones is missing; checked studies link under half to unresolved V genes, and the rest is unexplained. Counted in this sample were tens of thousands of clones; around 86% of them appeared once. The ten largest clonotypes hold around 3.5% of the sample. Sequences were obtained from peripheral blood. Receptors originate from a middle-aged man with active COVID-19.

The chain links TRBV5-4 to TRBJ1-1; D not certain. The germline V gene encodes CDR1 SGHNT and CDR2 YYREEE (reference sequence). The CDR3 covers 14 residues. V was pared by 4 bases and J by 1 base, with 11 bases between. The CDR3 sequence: CASSPGSGNTEAFF. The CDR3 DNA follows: TGTGCCAGCAGCCCGGGGTCAGGGAACACTGAAGCTTTCTTT.

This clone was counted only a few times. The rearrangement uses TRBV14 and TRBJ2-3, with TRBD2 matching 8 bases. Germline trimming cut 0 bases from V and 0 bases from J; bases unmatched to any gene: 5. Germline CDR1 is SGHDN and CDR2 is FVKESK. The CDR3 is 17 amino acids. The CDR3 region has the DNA TGTGCCAGCAGCCAAGATGAAGCGGGAGCGAGCACAGATACGCAGTATTTT. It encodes CASSQDEAGASTDTQYF.

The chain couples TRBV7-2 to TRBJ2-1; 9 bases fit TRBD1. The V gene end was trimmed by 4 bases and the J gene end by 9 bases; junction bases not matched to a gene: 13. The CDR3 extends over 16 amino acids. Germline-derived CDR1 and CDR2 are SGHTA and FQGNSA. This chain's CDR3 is CASSSAGTGTFTEQFF. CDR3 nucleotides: TGTGCCAGCAGCTCCGCCGGGACAGGGACCTTCACTGAGCAGTTCTTC.

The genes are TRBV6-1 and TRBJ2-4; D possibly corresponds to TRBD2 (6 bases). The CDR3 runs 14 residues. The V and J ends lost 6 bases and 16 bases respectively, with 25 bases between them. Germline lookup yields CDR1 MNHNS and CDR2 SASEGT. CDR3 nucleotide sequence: TGTGCCAGCAGACCTTTACCCGGGACTCCTCTGAGCTACTTC. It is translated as CASRPLPGTPLSYF.

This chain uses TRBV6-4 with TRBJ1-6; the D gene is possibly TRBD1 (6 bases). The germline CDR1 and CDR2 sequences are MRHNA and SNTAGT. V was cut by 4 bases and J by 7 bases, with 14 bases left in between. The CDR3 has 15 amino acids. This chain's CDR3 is CASSAAGTTNSPLHF. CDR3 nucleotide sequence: TGTGCCAGCAGTGCCGCCGGGACAACCAATTCACCCCTCCACTTT.

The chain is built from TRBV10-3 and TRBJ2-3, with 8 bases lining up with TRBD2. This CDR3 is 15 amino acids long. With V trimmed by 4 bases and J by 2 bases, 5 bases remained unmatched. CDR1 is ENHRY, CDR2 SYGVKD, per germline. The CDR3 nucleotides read TGTGCCATCAGTGTTAGCGGGAACCCCACAGATACGCAGTATTTT. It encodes CAISVSGNPTDTQYF.

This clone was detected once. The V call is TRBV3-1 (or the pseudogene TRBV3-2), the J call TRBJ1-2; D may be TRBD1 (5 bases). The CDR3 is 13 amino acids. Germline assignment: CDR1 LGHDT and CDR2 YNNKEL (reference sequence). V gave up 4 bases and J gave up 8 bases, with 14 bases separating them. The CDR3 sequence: CASSRQTDGGYTF. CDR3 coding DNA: TGTGCCAGCAGCCGACAGACTGATGGCGGCTACACCTTC.

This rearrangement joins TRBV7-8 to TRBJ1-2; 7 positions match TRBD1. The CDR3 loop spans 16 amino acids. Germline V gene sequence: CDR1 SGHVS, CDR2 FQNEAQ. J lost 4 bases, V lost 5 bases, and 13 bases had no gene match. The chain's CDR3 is CASSGLRQGGPYGYTF. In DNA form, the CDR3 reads TGTGCCAGCAGCGGCCTCAGACAGGGTGGACCCTATGGCTACACCTTC.

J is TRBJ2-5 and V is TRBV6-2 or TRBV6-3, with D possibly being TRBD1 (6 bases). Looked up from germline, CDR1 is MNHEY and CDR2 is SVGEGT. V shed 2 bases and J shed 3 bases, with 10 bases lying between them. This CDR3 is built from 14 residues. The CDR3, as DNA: TGTGCCAGCAGTTACCGGGCAGGGGAAGAGACCCAGTACTTC. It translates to CASSYRAGEETQYF.

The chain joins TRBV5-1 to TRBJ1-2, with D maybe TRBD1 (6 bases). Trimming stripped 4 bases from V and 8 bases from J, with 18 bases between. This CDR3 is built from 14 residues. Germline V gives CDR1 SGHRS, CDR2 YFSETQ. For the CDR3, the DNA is TGCGCCAGCAGCCCCGACAGGCACCTGGTCGGCTACACCTTC. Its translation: CASSPDRHLVGYTF.

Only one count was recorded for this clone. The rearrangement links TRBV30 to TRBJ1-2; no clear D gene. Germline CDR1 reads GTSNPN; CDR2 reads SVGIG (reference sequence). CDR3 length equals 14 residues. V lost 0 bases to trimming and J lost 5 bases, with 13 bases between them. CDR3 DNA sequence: TGTGCCTGGAGTGTACCTGGGCAGCCGTATGGCTACACCTTC. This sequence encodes CAWSVPGQPYGYTF.

CDR3 sequence: CASSLQGRGPYEQYF. The CDR3 nucleotides read TGTGCCAGCAGTCTACAGGGTCGCGGCCCCTACGAGCAGTACTTC. The chain joins TRBV6-6 to TRBJ2-7, with a possible D match to TRBD1 (6 bases). Per the germline V gene, CDR1 is MNHNY and CDR2 is SVGAGI (reference sequence). The CDR3 has 15 residues. The ends were cut back, 5 bases at V and 2 bases at J, with 16 bases in the middle.

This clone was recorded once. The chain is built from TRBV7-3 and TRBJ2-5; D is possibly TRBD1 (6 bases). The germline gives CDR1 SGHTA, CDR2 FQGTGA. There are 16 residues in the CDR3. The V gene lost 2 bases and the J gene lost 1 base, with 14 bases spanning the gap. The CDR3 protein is CASSLVGGATQETQYF. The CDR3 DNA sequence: TGTGCCAGCAGCTTAGTAGGGGGAGCAACCCAAGAGACCCAGTACTTC.

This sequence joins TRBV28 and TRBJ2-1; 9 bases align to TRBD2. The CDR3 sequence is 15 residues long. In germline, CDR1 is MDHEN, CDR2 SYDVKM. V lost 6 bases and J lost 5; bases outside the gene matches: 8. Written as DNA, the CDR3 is TGTGCCAGCAGCGGAGCGGGGGGAGGGGACAATGAGCAGTTCTTC. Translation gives CASSGAGGGDNEQFF.

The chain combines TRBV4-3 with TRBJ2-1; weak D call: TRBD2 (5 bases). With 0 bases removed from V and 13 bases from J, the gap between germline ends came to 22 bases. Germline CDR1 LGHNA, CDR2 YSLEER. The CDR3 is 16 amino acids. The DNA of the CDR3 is TGCGCCAGCAGCCAAGAGGTTAGCGTCAGGTCATATGGCCAGTTCTTC. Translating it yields CASSQEVSVRSYGQFF.

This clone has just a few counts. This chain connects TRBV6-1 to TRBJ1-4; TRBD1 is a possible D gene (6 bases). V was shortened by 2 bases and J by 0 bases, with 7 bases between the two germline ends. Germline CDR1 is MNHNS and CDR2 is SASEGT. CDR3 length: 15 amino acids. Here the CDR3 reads CASSEWTATNEKLFF. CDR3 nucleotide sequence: TGTGCCAGCAGTGAATGGACAGCAACTAATGAAAAACTGTTTTTT.

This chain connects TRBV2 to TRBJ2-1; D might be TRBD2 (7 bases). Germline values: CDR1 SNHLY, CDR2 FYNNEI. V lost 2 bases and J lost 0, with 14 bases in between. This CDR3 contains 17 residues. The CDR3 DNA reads TGTGCCAGCAGTGAAAACGAGGGGGGGAGCTCCTACAATGAGCAGTTCTTC. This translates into CASSENEGGSSYNEQFF.

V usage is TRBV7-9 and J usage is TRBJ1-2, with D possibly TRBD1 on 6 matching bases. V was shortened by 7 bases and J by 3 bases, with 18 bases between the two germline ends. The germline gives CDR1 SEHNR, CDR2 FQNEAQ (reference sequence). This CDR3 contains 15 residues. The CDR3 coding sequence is TGTGCCAGCACCCCGAACTGGGCAGGGGACTATGGCTACACCTTC. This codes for CASTPNWAGDYGYTF.

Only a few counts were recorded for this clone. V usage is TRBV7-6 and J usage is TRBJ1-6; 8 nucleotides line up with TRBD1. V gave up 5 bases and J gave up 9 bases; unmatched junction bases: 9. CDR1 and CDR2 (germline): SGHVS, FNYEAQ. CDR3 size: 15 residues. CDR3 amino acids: CASSQGARGSSPLHF. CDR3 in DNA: TGTGCCAGCAGCCAGGGGGCCCGAGGGAGTTCACCCCTCCACTTT.

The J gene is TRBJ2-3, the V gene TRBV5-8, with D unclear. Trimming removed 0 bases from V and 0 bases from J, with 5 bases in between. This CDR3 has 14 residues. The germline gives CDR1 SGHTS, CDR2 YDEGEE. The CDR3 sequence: CASSLGQSTDTQYF. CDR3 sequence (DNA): TGTGCCAGCAGCTTGGGGCAGAGCACAGATACGCAGTATTTT.

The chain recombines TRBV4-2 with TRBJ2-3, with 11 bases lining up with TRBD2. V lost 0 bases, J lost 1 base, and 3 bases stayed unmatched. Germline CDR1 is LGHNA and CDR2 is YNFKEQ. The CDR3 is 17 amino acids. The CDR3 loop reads CASSQDELAGGTDTQYF. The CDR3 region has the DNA TGTGCCAGCAGCCAAGATGAACTAGCGGGGGGCACAGATACGCAGTATTTT.

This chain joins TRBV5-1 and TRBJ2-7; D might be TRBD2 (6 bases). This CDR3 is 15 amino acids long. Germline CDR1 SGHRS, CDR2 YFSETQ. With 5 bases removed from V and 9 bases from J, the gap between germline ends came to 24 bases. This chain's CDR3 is CASRPGGRDSAVQYF. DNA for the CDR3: TGCGCCAGCAGGCCGGGCGGCCGGGACTCGGCGGTGCAGTACTTC.

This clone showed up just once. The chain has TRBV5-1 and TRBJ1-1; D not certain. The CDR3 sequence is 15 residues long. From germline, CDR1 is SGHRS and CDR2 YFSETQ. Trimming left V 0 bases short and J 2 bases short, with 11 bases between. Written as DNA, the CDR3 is TGCGCCAGCAGCTTGGTAGATTTCTTAAACACTGAAGCTTTCTTT. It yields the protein CASSLVDFLNTEAFF.

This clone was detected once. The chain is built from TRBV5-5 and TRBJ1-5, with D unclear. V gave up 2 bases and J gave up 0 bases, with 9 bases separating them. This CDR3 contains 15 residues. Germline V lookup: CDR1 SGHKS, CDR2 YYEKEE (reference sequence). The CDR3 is CASSFGRNSNQPQHF. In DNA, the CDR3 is TGTGCCAGCAGCTTTGGCAGGAATAGCAATCAGCCCCAGCATTTT.

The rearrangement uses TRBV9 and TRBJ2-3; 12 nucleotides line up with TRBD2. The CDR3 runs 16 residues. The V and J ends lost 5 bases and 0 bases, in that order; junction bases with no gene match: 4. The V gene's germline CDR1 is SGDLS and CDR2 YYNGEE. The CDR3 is CASRSGLAGSTDTQYF. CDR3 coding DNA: TGTGCCAGCAGGTCGGGACTAGCGGGCAGCACAGATACGCAGTATTTT.

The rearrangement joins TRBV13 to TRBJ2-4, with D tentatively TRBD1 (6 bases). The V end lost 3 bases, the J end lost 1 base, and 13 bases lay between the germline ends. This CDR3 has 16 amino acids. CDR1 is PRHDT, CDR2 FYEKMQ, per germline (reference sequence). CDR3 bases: TGTGCCAGCAGCTTGGCTCAGGGGCGGGCCAAAAACATTCAGTACTTC. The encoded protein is CASSLAQGRAKNIQYF.

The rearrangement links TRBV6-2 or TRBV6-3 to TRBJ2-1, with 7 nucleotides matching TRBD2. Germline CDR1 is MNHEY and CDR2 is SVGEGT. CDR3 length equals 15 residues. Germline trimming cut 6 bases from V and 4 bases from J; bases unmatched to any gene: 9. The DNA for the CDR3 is TGTGCCAGCAGCCTACTAGCGCAAGGTTACAATGAGCAGTTCTTC. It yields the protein CASSLLAQGYNEQFF.

CDR3 region: CASRDRADNYGYTF. The CDR3 nucleotides read TGTGCCAGTAGGGACAGGGCGGATAATTATGGCTACACCTTC. The chain carries TRBV19 and TRBJ1-2, with 8 bases fitting TRBD1. There are 14 residues in the CDR3. The germline V gene has CDR1 LNHDA and CDR2 SQIVND (reference sequence). V lost 6 bases and J lost 5; bases outside the gene matches: 8.